The entry that follows covers one TCR beta chain sequence. This sample was included in a study of blood T cell repertoires in COVID-19. Study-wide context: The origin of the acute and convalescent COVID-19 samples was the United States, Italy and Spain. PBMCs, B-cell-depleted T cells, or T cells provided the cDNA or gDNA that made up the material.

Original data processing: Estimation of nucleated cell counts relied on the amplification of reference gene primers. Profiling relied on immunoSEQ multiplex PCR, and the TCRdb table lists in-frame clones only, not all of them. V and J calls and clone size are given by that table; D and trimming were obtained from the DNA. The table lists under 250,000 clones, around four fifths of them singletons. Looked up from germline, CDR1 is KGHSH and CDR2 is LQKENI. This CDR3 contains 13 residues. V was cut by 3 bases and J by 3 bases, with 9 bases left in between. This receptor was taken from a man aged 50-59 years with active or convalescent COVID-19. V usage is TRBV18 and J usage is TRBJ2-7; possible D gene TRBD1, 5 bases. The specimen was peripheral blood. The CDR3 sequence is CASSPTDSYEQYF. The CDR3 DNA reads TGTGCCAGCTCACCGACAGATAGCTACGAGCAGTACTTC. The whole variable domain, filled in from reference TRBV18 and TRBJ2-7, reads NAGVMQNPRHLVRRRGQEARLRCSPMKGHSHVYWYRQLPEEGLKFMVYLQKENIIDESGMPKERFSAEFPKEGPSILRIQQVVRGDSAAYFCASSPTDSYEQYFGPGTRLTVT.